One and the same sample provided the 22 T cell receptor beta chains below, sequenced in a study of cytomegalovirus exposure and HLA in healthy donors. PCR amplification relied on 60 Vbeta primers (plus 13 Jbeta primers). Here immunoSEQ multiplex PCR was the method, and the copy in TCRdb shows in-frame clones only, minus some. The sample lists 150,000 or so clones, about 75% occurring once. The sequencing input was PBMCs. All receptors derive from a woman in her fifties or sixties in good health and CMV-seropositive.

This clone showed up just a few times. The rearrangement joins TRBV6-5 to TRBJ1-2, with D possibly TRBD1 on 5 matching bases. The V end lost 5 bases, the J end lost 1 base, and 8 bases lay between the germline ends. CDR1 and CDR2 (germline): MNHEY, SVGAGI. There are 13 residues in the CDR3. The CDR3 nucleotides read TGTGCCAGCAGTGCAGGGAATAACTATGGCTACACCTTC. Translated: CASSAGNNYGYTF.

The chain uses TRBV7-9 and TRBJ2-3; D is perhaps TRBD2 (5 bases). The CDR3 extends over 15 amino acids. V lost 0 bases to trimming and J lost 2 bases, with 9 bases between them. Germline lookup yields CDR1 SEHNR and CDR2 FQNEAQ (reference sequence). The CDR3 DNA sequence: TGTGCCAGCAGCTTAGCGGGAGTGGCCACAGATACGCAGTATTTT. Protein: CASSLAGVATDTQYF.

This chain joins TRBV4-1 and TRBJ2-7; D perhaps matches TRBD2 (5 bases). Germline-derived CDR1 and CDR2 are MGHRA and YSYEKL. Trimming took 0 bases from V and 5 from J, leaving 8 bases between them. The CDR3 covers 13 residues. The CDR3 here is CASSQERRNEQYF. Written as DNA, the CDR3 is TGCGCCAGCAGCCAAGAACGGAGGAACGAGCAGTACTTC.

V and J are TRBV19 and TRBJ2-2, with 8 nucleotides matching TRBD2. The CDR3 sequence is 14 residues long. CDR1 LNHDA and CDR2 SQIVND come from the germline V gene (reference sequence). The trim removed 9 bases at V and 7 bases at J, leaving 10 bases unmatched. CDR3 region: CASRAGLVNGELFF. DNA of the CDR3: TGTGCCAGCAGAGCGGGACTAGTTAACGGGGAGCTGTTTTTT.

This clone was detected only a few times. The chain couples TRBV6-5 to TRBJ1-5, with D uncertain. CDR3 size: 13 residues. V gave up 6 bases and J gave up 4 bases, with 10 bases separating them. Per germline, CDR1 MNHEY and CDR2 SVGAGI. The CDR3 nucleotides read TGTGCCAGCAGCCGGATGGAGAATCAGCCCCAGCATTTT. Its translation is CASSRMENQPQHF.

This clone has a handful of counts. The chain has TRBV28 and TRBJ2-3; D is perhaps TRBD2 (5 bases). CDR1 MDHEN and CDR2 SYDVKM come from the germline V gene. The germline V and J ends were trimmed by 6 bases and 2 bases, with 21 bases remaining between them. The CDR3 totals 17 residues. The CDR3 is CASRPAKRRMFTDTQYF. The CDR3 nucleotides are TGTGCCAGCAGACCCGCCAAGAGGAGGATGTTCACAGATACGCAGTATTTT.

The chain carries TRBV9 and TRBJ2-1; D possibly corresponds to TRBD2 (6 bases). The CDR3 length is 16 residues. CDR1 is SGDLS and CDR2 is YYNGEE in the germline V gene. Trimming pared 4 bases from V and 6 bases from J, leaving 20 bases between. In DNA, the CDR3 is TGTGCCAGCAGCCCCTATGGGTCGGGGGTCAGCAATGAGCAGTTCTTC. It specifies CASSPYGSGVSNEQFF.

The chain carries TRBV6-5 and TRBJ1-2; D gene ambiguous. V was pared by 2 bases and J by 5 bases, with 9 bases between. Germline V lookup: CDR1 MNHEY, CDR2 SVGAGI. The CDR3 length is 13 residues. CDR3 loop: CASSYPLLYGYTF. The CDR3 coding sequence is TGTGCCAGCAGTTACCCACTTTTATATGGCTACACCTTC.

This sequence joins TRBV6-6 and TRBJ1-1, with 10 bases fitting TRBD1. CDR1 and CDR2 (germline): MNHNY, SVGAGI (reference sequence). V gave up 7 bases and J gave up 4 bases; unmatched junction bases: 9. The CDR3 is 15 amino acids. DNA for the CDR3: TGTGCCAGCACCTCTTGGGGGACAGGGGCCACTGAAGCTTTCTTT. It translates to CASTSWGTGATEAFF.

As for this clone: Other DNA sequences in the sample encode the same CDR3. This chain joins TRBV5-1 and TRBJ1-1, with D perhaps matching TRBD1 (5 bases). V was clipped by 1 base and J by 2 bases, with 6 bases between them. The length of the CDR3 is 13 residues. In germline, CDR1 is SGHRS, CDR2 YFSETQ. The CDR3 reads CASSLTGNTEAFF. CDR3 nucleotides: TGCGCCAGCAGCTTGACAGGCAACACTGAAGCTTTCTTT. The whole variable domain, remainder taken from reference TRBV5-1 and TRBJ1-1, is KAGVTQTPRYLIKTRGQQVTLSCSPISGHRSVSWYQQTPGQGLQFLFEYFSETQRNKGNFPGRFSGRQFSNSRSEMNVSTLELGDSALYLCASSLTGNTEAFFGQGTRLTVV.

The chain is built from TRBV5-4 and TRBJ2-1; 7 bases are shared with TRBD2. In germline, CDR1 is SGHNT, CDR2 YYREEE (reference sequence). With 4 bases clipped from V and 9 bases from J, the junction kept 19 bases outside the gene matches. The CDR3 has 17 residues. CDR3 nucleotide sequence: TGTGCCAGCAGCGTGTCGTGGGGGGGGAGGGCCATGGGTGAGCAGTTCTTC. Translation: CASSVSWGGRAMGEQFF.

The chain uses TRBV7-9 and TRBJ2-7, with D hard to call. Germline assignment: CDR1 SEHNR and CDR2 FQNEAQ (reference sequence). CDR3 length: 14 residues. V was cut by 3 bases and J by 2 bases, with 11 bases left in between. CDR3 amino acids: CASSFSSLPYEQYF. The CDR3 DNA sequence: TGTGCCAGCAGCTTCTCGTCACTTCCCTACGAGCAGTACTTC.

The V gene is TRBV5-6, the J gene TRBJ2-2; 10 bases are a match to TRBD1. The CDR3 sequence is 16 residues long. With V trimmed by 4 bases and J by 6 bases, 9 bases remained unmatched. Germline V gives CDR1 SGHDT, CDR2 YYEEEE. In nucleotides, the CDR3 is TGTGCCAGCAGCCAAGGGACAGGGGTCCTTCCCGGGGAGCTGTTTTTT. This translates into CASSQGTGVLPGELFF. Combining the CDR3 with reference TRBV5-6 and TRBJ2-2 gives the whole variable domain DAGVTQSPTHLIKTRGQQVTLRCSPKSGHDTVSWYQQALGQGPQFIFQYYEEEERQRGNFPDRFSGHQFPNYSSELNVNALLLGDSALYLCASSQGTGVLPGELFFGEGSRLTVL.

A single count supports this clone. The chain carries TRBV27 and TRBJ2-1; D possibly corresponds to TRBD2 (7 bases). V lost 10 bases and J lost 6, with 31 bases in between. CDR1 MNHEY and CDR2 SMNVEV come from the germline V gene (reference sequence). The CDR3 sequence is 18 residues long. The CDR3 sequence is CATGGLGLGGRNGNEQFF. The CDR3 coding sequence is TGTGCCACGGGGGGCTTAGGCCTCGGAGGTAGGAATGGCAATGAGCAGTTCTTC.

V is TRBV10-3 and J is TRBJ1-2; TRBD1 aligns across 9 bases. V shed 0 bases and J 5 bases; nucleotides not matched to a gene: 10. The CDR3 has 17 residues. Germline V gives CDR1 ENHRY, CDR2 SYGVKD. DNA for the CDR3: TGTGCCATCAGTGAGTCTCGGAGGACAGGGGCAGTGTATGGCTACACCTTC. Translation gives CAISESRRTGAVYGYTF.

The chain joins TRBV19 to TRBJ1-1; weak D call: TRBD1 (5 bases). From germline, CDR1 is LNHDA and CDR2 SQIVND (reference sequence). Between the trimmed V and J ends, which lost 7 bases and 1 base, there was a span of 13 bases. The CDR3 consists of 14 residues. The CDR3 DNA reads TGTGCCAGTACGGGGCCCGGGAGGAACACTGAAGCTTTCTTT. Protein product: CASTGPGRNTEAFF.

V gene TRBV29-1 combines with J gene TRBJ2-7, with a possible D match to TRBD2 (6 bases). Trimming removed 6 bases at V and 3 bases at J, with 15 bases between. CDR1 SQVTM and CDR2 ANQGSEA come from the germline V gene. CDR3 size: 13 residues. The CDR3 protein is CSVRDGGNYEQYF. The DNA of the CDR3 is TGCAGCGTCCGTGACGGGGGAAACTACGAGCAGTACTTC.

This clone has just one count. CDR3 amino acids: CASSPGTGPLTDTQYF. The CDR3, as DNA: TGTGCCAGCAGTCCCGGGACAGGGCCTCTCACAGATACGCAGTATTTT. This rearrangement joins TRBV28 to TRBJ2-3, with TRBD1 matching 9 bases. Germline V lookup: CDR1 MDHEN, CDR2 SYDVKM. The CDR3 is 16 residues long. V shed 5 bases, J shed 2 bases, and the junction held 8 bases outside the gene matches.

V usage is TRBV4-1 and J usage is TRBJ1-3; the match to TRBD1 covers 10 bases. After removal of 3 bases from V and 6 bases from J, the junction contained 2 bases not matched to a gene. CDR3 length: 14 residues. The V gene's germline CDR1 is MGHRA and CDR2 YSYEKL. The CDR3 coding sequence is TGCGCCAGCAGCCAGGGACAGGGGACAAACACCATATATTTT. Amino acids: CASSQGQGTNTIYF.

Only a few counts were recorded for this clone. The chain recombines TRBV4-1 with TRBJ2-7; D may be TRBD1 (6 bases). This CDR3 region has 16 residues. Trimming stripped 2 bases from V and 2 bases from J, with 16 bases between. Germline-derived CDR1 and CDR2 are MGHRA and YSYEKL. The CDR3 region is CASSQPAGTLAYEQYF. The CDR3 bases are TGCGCCAGCAGCCAACCCGCCGGGACACTCGCCTACGAGCAGTACTTC.

The chain uses TRBV6-6 and TRBJ1-2; possible D gene TRBD1, 6 bases. Trimming shortened V by 6 bases and J by 4 bases, and 15 bases separated the two germline ends. CDR1 and CDR2 from the germline V gene are MNHNY and SVGAGI (reference sequence). The CDR3 loop spans 14 amino acids. The CDR3 nucleotides are TGTGCCAGCAGGGCGAAAGGGACACTCTATGGCTACACCTTC. Translated: CASRAKGTLYGYTF.

This chain uses TRBV18 with TRBJ2-7; 8 bases match TRBD2. After removal of 6 bases from V and 5 bases from J, the junction contained 6 bases not matched to a gene. Germline values: CDR1 KGHSH, CDR2 LQKENI. This CDR3 spans 13 amino acids. CDR3 in amino acids: CASSPGLGDEQYF. The CDR3 DNA reads TGTGCCAGCTCCCCGGGACTAGGTGACGAGCAGTACTTC.